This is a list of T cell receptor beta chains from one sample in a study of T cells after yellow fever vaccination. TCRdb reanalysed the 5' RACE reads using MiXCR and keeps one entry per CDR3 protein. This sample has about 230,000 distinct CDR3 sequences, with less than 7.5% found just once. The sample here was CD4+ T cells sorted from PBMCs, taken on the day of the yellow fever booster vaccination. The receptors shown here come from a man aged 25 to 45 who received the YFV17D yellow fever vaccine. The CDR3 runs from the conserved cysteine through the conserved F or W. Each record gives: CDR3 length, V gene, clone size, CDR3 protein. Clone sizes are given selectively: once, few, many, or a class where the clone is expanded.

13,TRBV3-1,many,CASSHNTHNEQFF
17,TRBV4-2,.,CASSPVTSGSRTDTQYF
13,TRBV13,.,CASSLVGLGEQYF
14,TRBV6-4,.,CASYPGGQDNKQFF
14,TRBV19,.,CASSNAGRGNEAFF
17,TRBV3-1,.,CASSQETGTSGIETQYF
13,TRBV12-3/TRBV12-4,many,CASSFPGRNEQYF
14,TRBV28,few,CASSYGLAGGEQYF
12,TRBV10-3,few,CATTAEDNEQFF
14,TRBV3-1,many,CASSQELNVIEAFF
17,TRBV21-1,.,CASSKVSRSGRTKTQYF
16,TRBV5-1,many,CASSTGLAGGEETQYF